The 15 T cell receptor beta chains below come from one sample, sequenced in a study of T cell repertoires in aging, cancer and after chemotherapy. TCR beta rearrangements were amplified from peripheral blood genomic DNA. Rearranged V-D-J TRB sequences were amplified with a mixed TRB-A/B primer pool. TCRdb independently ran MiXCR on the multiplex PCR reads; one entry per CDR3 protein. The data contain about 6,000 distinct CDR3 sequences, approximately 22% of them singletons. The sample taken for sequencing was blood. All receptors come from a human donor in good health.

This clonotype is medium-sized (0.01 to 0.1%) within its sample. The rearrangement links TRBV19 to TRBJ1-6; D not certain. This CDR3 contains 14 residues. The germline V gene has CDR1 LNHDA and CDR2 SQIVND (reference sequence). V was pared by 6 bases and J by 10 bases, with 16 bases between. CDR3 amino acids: CASSWGRAYSPLHF. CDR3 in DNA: TGTGCCAGTAGCTGGGGTAGGGCGTACTCACCCCTCCACTTT.

The CDR3 nucleotides read TGTGCCAGCAGCCCGGAGGCTAGCGGGACTCAAGAGACCCAGTACTTC. Its translation is CASSPEASGTQETQYF. This chain joins TRBV7-9 and TRBJ2-5; the match to TRBD2 covers 9 bases. Germline-derived CDR1 and CDR2 are SEHNR and FQNEAQ (reference sequence). Trimming cost V 5 bases and J 2 bases; bases outside gene matches: 9. The CDR3 is made up of 16 amino acids.

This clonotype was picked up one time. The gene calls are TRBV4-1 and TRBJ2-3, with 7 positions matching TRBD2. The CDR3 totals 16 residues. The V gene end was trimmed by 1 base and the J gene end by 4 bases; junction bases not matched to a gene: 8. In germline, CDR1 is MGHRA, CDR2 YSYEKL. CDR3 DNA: TGCGCCAGCAGCCAAGGTTGGGGGGGGAGCGCAGATACGCAGTATTTT. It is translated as CASSQGWGGSADTQYF.

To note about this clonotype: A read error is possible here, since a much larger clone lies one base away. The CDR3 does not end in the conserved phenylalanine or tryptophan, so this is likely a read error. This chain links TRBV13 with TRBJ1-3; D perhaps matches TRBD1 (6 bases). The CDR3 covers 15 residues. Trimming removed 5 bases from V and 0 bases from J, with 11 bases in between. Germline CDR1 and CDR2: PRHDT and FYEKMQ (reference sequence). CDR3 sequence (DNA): TGTGCCAGCAGCCAACAGGGTCGCTCTGGAAACACCATATATTCT. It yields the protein CASSQQGRSGNTIYS.

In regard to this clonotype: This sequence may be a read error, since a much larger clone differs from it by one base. The CDR3 region has the DNA TGTGCCAGTAGTATTATCGGGGGGGGCGCAGTTACGCAGTATTTT. Protein product: CASSIIGGGAVTQYF. The J gene is TRBJ2-3, the V gene TRBV19, with TRBD2 matching over 8 bases. Trimming removed 3 bases from V and 8 bases from J; junction bases left unmatched: 10. CDR1 is LNHDA, CDR2 SQIVND, per germline (reference sequence). The CDR3 is 15 amino acids.

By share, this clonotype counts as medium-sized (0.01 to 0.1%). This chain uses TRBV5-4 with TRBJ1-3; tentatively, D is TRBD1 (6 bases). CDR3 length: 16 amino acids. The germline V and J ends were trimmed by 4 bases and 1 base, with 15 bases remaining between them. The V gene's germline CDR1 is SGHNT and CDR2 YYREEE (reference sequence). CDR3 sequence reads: CASSPRGPRSGNTIYF. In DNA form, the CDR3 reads TGTGCCAGCAGCCCCAGGGGCCCTCGTTCTGGAAACACCATATATTTT.

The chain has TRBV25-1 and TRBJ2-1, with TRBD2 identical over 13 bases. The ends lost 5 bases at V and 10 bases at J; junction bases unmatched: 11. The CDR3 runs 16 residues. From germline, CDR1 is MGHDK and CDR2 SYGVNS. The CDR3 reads CASSPPGTSGAREQFF. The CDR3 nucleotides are TGTGCCAGCAGTCCTCCCGGGACTAGCGGGGCTAGGGAGCAGTTCTTC.

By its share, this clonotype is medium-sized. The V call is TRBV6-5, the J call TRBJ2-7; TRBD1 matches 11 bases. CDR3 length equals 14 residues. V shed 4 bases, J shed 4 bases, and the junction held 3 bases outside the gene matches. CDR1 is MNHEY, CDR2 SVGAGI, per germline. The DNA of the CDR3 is TGTGCCAGCAGTTTCCGGGACAGGGGGTACGAGCAGTACGTC. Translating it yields CASSFRDRGYEQYV.

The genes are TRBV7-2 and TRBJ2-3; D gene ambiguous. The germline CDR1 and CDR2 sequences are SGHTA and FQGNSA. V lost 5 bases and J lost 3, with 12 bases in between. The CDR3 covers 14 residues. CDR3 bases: TGTGCCAGCAGCCCCGGCAGTCGGACAGATACGCAGTATTTT. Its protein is CASSPGSRTDTQYF.

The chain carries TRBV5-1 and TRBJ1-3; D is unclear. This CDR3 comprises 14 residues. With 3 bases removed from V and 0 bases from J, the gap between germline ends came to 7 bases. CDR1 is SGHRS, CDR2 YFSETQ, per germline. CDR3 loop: CASSSTNSGNTIYF. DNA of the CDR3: TGCGCCAGCAGCTCGACAAACTCTGGAAACACCATATATTTT.

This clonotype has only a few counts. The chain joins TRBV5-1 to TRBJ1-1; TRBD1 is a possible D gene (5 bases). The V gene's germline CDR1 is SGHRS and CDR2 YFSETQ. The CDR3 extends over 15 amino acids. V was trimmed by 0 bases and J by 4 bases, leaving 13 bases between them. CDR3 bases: TGCGCCAGCAGCTTGGGACACAGTGGGGGCACTGAAGCTTTCTTT. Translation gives CASSLGHSGGTEAFF.

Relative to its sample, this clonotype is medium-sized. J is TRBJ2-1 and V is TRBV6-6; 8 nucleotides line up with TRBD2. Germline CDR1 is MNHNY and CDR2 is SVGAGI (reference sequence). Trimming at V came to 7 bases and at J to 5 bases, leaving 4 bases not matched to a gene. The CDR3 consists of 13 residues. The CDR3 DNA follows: TGTGCCAGCACCCAACTAGCGGACAATGAGCAGTTCTTC. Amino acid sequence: CASTQLADNEQFF.

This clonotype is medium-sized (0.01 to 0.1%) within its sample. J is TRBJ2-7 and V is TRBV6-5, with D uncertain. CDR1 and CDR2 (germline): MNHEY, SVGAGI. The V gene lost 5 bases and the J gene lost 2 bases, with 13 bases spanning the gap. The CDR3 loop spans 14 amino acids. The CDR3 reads CASSAIGPPYEQYV. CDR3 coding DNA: TGTGCCAGCAGTGCCATCGGGCCGCCCTACGAGCAGTACGTC.

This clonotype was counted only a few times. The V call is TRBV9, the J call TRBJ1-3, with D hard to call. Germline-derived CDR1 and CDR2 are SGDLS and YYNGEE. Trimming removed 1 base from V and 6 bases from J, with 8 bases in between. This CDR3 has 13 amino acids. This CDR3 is CASSVSAANTIYF. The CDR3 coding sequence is TGTGCCAGCAGCGTATCGGCCGCAAACACCATATATTTT.

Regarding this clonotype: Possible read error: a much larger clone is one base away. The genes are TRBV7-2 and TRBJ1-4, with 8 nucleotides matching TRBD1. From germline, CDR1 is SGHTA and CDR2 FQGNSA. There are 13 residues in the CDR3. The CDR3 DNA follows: TGTGCCAACAGCGGGCGACAGGGGGAAAAACTGTTTTTT. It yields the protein CANSGRQGEKLFF.